This TCR beta chain was sequenced during a study of cytomegalovirus exposure and HLA in healthy donors. V gave up 2 bases and J gave up 2 bases; unmatched junction bases: 6. The CDR3 length is 15 residues. Germline CDR1 MGHRA, CDR2 YSYEKL. The assay was immunoSEQ multiplex PCR, and TCRdb's table has in-frame clones only and misses some. The sample contains 90,000 to 130,000 clones, approximately 94% of which appear only once. The chain joins TRBV4-1 to TRBJ2-7; TRBD1 matches 7 bases. Sequencing was carried out using PBMCs. The receptor comes from a woman aged 18-29 years in good health and CMV-seronegative. CDR3 sequence (DNA): TGCGCCAGCAGCCAAAGACAGGGTAGCCCCTACGAGCAGTACTTC. Protein sequence: CASSQRQGSPYEQYF.